These 20 T cell receptor beta chains originate from one sample sequenced in a study of blood T cell repertoires in COVID-19. Here immunoSEQ multiplex PCR was the method, and the copy in TCRdb shows in-frame clones only, minus some. Found here are 280,000 or so clones, roughly 89% of them singletons; the top ten hold 5.5% to 7%. The specimen sequenced was PBMCs or T cells enriched from blood (not recorded which). Receptors originate from a woman between 35 and 50 years old who had recovered from COVID-19.

The V gene is TRBV7-3, the J gene TRBJ2-3, with a tentative D call TRBD2 (6 bases). V was cut by 5 bases and J by 4 bases, with 16 bases left in between. This CDR3 comprises 15 residues. Germline V lookup: CDR1 SGHTA, CDR2 FQGTGA. CDR3 residues: CASSVSGFTADTQYF. The CDR3 DNA follows: TGTGCCAGCAGCGTCAGCGGGTTTACCGCAGATACGCAGTATTTT.

The V gene is TRBV7-8, the J gene TRBJ1-6; 9 bases are shared with TRBD1. This CDR3 contains 15 residues. In germline, CDR1 is SGHVS, CDR2 FQNEAQ. The junction had 5 bases not matched to a gene; V was cut back by 1 base and J by 10 bases. CDR3 coding DNA: TGTGCCAGCAGCTTAGGAGACAGGGGGGGCTCACCCCTCCACTTT. Protein product: CASSLGDRGGSPLHF.

The chain is built from TRBV5-1 and TRBJ1-3, with D uncertain. Per germline, CDR1 SGHRS and CDR2 YFSETQ. The CDR3 has 20 amino acids. In DNA, the CDR3 is TGCGCGGCAAGAGTTCCGATCCGGGATGGTCCGGGCATCGGTAGGAACACCATATATTTT. Its translation: CAARVPIRDGPGIGRNTIYF.

CDR3 sequence: CASSPLGVYSNQPQHF. Written as DNA, the CDR3 is TGTGCCAGTAGTCCCCTTGGAGTTTATAGCAATCAGCCCCAGCATTTT. V is TRBV19 and J is TRBJ1-5; no clear D. Germline CDR1 and CDR2: LNHDA and SQIVND (reference sequence). Trimming left V 5 bases short and J 0 bases short, with 14 bases between. The CDR3 loop spans 16 amino acids.

For this clone: Additional DNA sequences in this sample encode the identical CDR3. The chain has TRBV7-2 and TRBJ1-6; 9 nucleotides agree with TRBD1. The V gene's germline CDR1 is SGHTA and CDR2 FQGNSA. The CDR3 loop spans 15 amino acids. J lost 10 bases, V lost 5 bases, and 9 bases had no gene match. The CDR3 DNA reads TGTGCCAGCAGCCTAGGGGGACAGGGAGGGTCACCCCTCCACTTT. Translation gives CASSLGGQGGSPLHF. Drawing the rest from reference TRBV7-2 and TRBJ1-6, the complete variable domain is GAGVSQSPSNKVTEKGKDVELRCDPISGHTALYWYRQSLGQGLEFLIYFQGNSAPDKSGLPSDRFSAERTGGSVSTLTIQRTQQEDSAVYLCASSLGGQGGSPLHFGNGTRLTVT.

The chain combines TRBV6-2 or TRBV6-3 with TRBJ2-1; 9 bases match TRBD2. J gave up 5 bases and V 2 bases, and 10 bases lay outside the gene matches. There are 17 residues in the CDR3. From germline, CDR1 is MNHEY and CDR2 SVGEGT. In DNA, the CDR3 is TGTGCCAGCAGTTACATGGCTAGCGGGACCAAAGACAATGAGCAGTTCTTC. The encoded protein is CASSYMASGTKDNEQFF.

As DNA, the CDR3 is TGTGCCAGCTCACTCACCATTGGGGGGAATGAGCAGTTCTTC. Protein: CASSLTIGGNEQFF. The genes are TRBV18 and TRBJ2-1; D may be TRBD2 (6 bases). The CDR3 totals 14 residues. V dropped 4 bases and J dropped 7 bases, with 14 bases sitting between them. Germline V gives CDR1 KGHSH, CDR2 LQKENI.

This chain joins TRBV14 and TRBJ1-1; weak D call: TRBD1 (6 bases). V gave up 3 bases and J gave up 5 bases, with 13 bases separating them. The V gene's germline CDR1 is SGHDN and CDR2 FVKESK. The CDR3 covers 14 residues. CDR3 in DNA: TGTGCCAGCAGCCACCGGACAGTGGGTACTGAAGCTTTCTTT. Translation gives CASSHRTVGTEAFF. The whole variable domain, filled in from reference TRBV14 and TRBJ1-1, reads EAGVTQFPSHSVIEKGQTVTLRCDPISGHDNLYWYRRVMGKEIKFLLHFVKESKQDESGMPNNRFLAERTGGTYSTLKVQPAELEDSGVYFCASSHRTVGTEAFFGQGTRLTVV.

The chain has TRBV28 and TRBJ2-1; 7 bases line up with TRBD1. J gave up 7 bases and V 7 bases, and 13 bases lay outside the gene matches. The CDR3 is 15 residues long. Per germline, CDR1 MDHEN and CDR2 SYDVKM. The CDR3 loop reads CASTSDRVRFNEQFF. CDR3 nucleotide sequence: TGTGCCAGCACTTCCGACAGGGTCCGTTTTAATGAGCAGTTCTTC. The full variable domain, rest sourced from reference TRBV28 and TRBJ2-1, is DVKVTQSSRYLVKRTGEKVFLECVQDMDHENMFWYRQDPGLGLRLIYFSYDVKMKEKGDIPEGYSVSREKKERFSLILESASTNQTSMYLCASTSDRVRFNEQFFGPGTRLTVL.

In DNA, the CDR3 is TGTGCCAGCAGTCCAGGACAGGGGGCCTACAATGAGCAGTTCTTC. Protein: CASSPGQGAYNEQFF. The chain links TRBV2 to TRBJ2-1, with TRBD1 identical over 10 bases. With V trimmed by 5 bases and J by 2 bases, 3 bases remained unmatched. Germline values: CDR1 SNHLY, CDR2 FYNNEI. This CDR3 has 15 amino acids.

This chain links TRBV12-3 or TRBV12-4 with TRBJ2-2; 8 nucleotides agree with TRBD1. The CDR3 spans 13 residues. Trimming at V came to 7 bases and at J to 5 bases, leaving 3 bases not matched to a gene. CDR3 in amino acids: CASNRGWTGELFF. CDR3 DNA sequence: TGTGCCAGCAACAGGGGGTGGACCGGGGAGCTGTTTTTT.

The V call is TRBV6-1, the J call TRBJ1-2; possible D gene TRBD1, 5 bases. Germline V CDR1 and CDR2: MNHNS, SASEGT. This CDR3 comprises 13 residues. The ends were cut back, 2 bases at V and 6 bases at J, with 10 bases in the middle. Here the CDR3 DNA reads TGTGCCAGCAGTGAATCCCAAGGGGATGGCTACACCTTC. It encodes CASSESQGDGYTF.

This chain links TRBV2 with TRBJ2-5; TRBD1 is a possible D gene (6 bases). The CDR3 spans 14 residues. V dropped 8 bases and J dropped 2 bases, with 15 bases sitting between them. Germline V CDR1 and CDR2: SNHLY, FYNNEI. The CDR3 DNA sequence: TGTGCCAGCGCGGGCCAGGACAGACAAGAGACCCAGTACTTC. Translation: CASAGQDRQETQYF.

The chain uses TRBV4-2 and TRBJ2-7, with a tentative D call TRBD2 (5 bases). In germline, CDR1 is LGHNA, CDR2 YNFKEQ. Between the trimmed V and J ends, which lost 0 bases and 1 base, there was a span of 13 bases. The CDR3 runs 16 residues. CDR3 DNA: TGTGCCAGCAGCCAAGATAGCGCCTTGGTATCCTACGAGCAGTACTTC. Translating it yields CASSQDSALVSYEQYF.

V is TRBV5-1 and J is TRBJ1-2, with 12 bases lining up with TRBD1. Germline CDR1 and CDR2: SGHRS and YFSETQ. V trimming: 5 bases; J trimming: 8 bases; junction bases outside the gene matches: 19. CDR3 length: 18 amino acids. CDR3 in amino acids: CASRPLETGTGGRGGYTF. For the CDR3, the DNA is TGCGCCAGCAGGCCGTTAGAGACCGGGACAGGGGGCCGAGGAGGCTACACCTTC. The full variable domain, rest sourced from reference TRBV5-1 and TRBJ1-2, is KAGVTQTPRYLIKTRGQQVTLSCSPISGHRSVSWYQQTPGQGLQFLFEYFSETQRNKGNFPGRFSGRQFSNSRSEMNVSTLELGDSALYLCASRPLETGTGGRGGYTFGSGTRLTVV.

The CDR3 protein is CASSYRTGNTEAFF. The CDR3 DNA is TGTGCCAGCAGTTACCGGACAGGGAACACTGAAGCTTTCTTT. The rearrangement links TRBV6-5 to TRBJ1-1, with 7 bases fitting TRBD1. This CDR3 is 14 amino acids long. V lost 2 bases, J lost 1 base, and 1 base stayed unmatched. Germline CDR1 and CDR2: MNHEY and SVGAGI.

V is TRBV25-1 and J is TRBJ2-3, with 8 bases lining up with TRBD1. Germline-derived CDR1 and CDR2 are MGHDK and SYGVNS. After removal of 6 bases from V and 1 base from J, the junction contained 0 bases not matched to a gene. This CDR3 region has 13 residues. CDR3 loop: CASRTGGTDTQYF. CDR3 in DNA: TGTGCCAGCAGGACAGGGGGCACAGATACGCAGTATTTT.

The chain is built from TRBV27 and TRBJ1-6; 7 bases agree with TRBD1. The CDR3 is made up of 16 amino acids. Losses at the gene ends were 5 bases for V and 6 bases for J; bases not matched to a gene: 10. Germline values: CDR1 MNHEY, CDR2 SMNVEV (reference sequence). The CDR3 spells CASSPNRGRSNSPLHF. CDR3 nucleotides: TGTGCCAGCAGTCCAAACAGGGGACGTAGTAATTCACCCCTCCACTTT.

This chain links TRBV12-3 or TRBV12-4 with TRBJ1-5; TRBD1 might be the D (5 bases). This CDR3 has 13 residues. The germline V and J ends were trimmed by 4 bases and 5 bases, with 9 bases remaining between them. DNA for the CDR3: TGTGCCAGCAGTTGGCAGGGCTATCAGCCCCAGCATTTT. Its protein product is CASSWQGYQPQHF.

With regard to this clone: Different DNA sequences within this sample yield the same CDR3. V usage is TRBV19 and J usage is TRBJ1-5, with D maybe TRBD1 (5 bases). V shed 1 base and J shed 2 bases, with 6 bases lying between them. The CDR3 is 14 amino acids. CDR1 LNHDA and CDR2 SQIVND come from the germline V gene (reference sequence). Written as DNA, the CDR3 is TGTGCCAGTAGTATAGGGACACGCAATCAGCCCCAGCATTTT. It translates to CASSIGTRNQPQHF.